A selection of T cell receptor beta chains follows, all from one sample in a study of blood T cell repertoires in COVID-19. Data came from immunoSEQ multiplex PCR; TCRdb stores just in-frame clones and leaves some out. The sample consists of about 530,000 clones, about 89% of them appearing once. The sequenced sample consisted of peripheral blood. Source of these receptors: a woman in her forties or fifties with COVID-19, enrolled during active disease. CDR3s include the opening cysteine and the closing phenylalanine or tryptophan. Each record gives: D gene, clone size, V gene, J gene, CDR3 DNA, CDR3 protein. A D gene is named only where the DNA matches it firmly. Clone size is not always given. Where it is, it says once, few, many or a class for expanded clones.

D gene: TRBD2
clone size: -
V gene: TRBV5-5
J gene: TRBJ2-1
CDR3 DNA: TGTGCCAGCAGCTTAGGACTAGGGGTGTACAATGAGCAGTTCTTC
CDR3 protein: CASSLGLGVYNEQFF

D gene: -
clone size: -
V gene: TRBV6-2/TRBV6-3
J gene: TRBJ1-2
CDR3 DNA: TGTGCCAGCAGTTACTCGAGACCCAGCCAGGCTAACTATGGCTACACCTTC
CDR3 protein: CASSYSRPSQANYGYTF

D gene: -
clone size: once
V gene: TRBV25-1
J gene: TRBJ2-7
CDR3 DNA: TGTGCCAGCAGTGACAGCATTTCTAGTGAGCAGTACTTC
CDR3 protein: CASSDSISSEQYF

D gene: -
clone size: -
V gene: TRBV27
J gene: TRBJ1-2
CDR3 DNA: TGTGCCAGCAGTTCCTCCAGGGTCCCCCCCTATGGCTACACCTTC
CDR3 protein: CASSSSRVPPYGYTF

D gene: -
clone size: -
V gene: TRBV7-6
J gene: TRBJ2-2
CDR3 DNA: TGTGCCAGCAGCTTAGCTACTAGCAGGACCGGGGAGCTGTTTTTT
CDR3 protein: CASSLATSRTGELFF

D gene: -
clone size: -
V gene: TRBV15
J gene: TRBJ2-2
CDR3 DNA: TGTGCCACCAGCAGAGAGAGGGTTGCCGGGGAGCTGTTTTTT
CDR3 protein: CATSRERVAGELFF

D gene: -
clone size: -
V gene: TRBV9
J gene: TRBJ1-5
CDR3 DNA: TGTGCCAGCAGCGTATCAGGGATCCAGCCCCAGCATTTT
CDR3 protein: CASSVSGIQPQHF

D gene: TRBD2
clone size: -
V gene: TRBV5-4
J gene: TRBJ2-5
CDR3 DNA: TGTGCCAGCAGCCGGGGGACTAGCGGGGTGGAAGAGACCCAGTACTTC
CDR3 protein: CASSRGTSGVEETQYF

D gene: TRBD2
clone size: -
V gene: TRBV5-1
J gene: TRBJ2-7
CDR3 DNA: TGCGCCAGCAGCCCAACCGGGACTAGCGGGGGCGAGCAGTACTTC
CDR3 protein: CASSPTGTSGGEQYF

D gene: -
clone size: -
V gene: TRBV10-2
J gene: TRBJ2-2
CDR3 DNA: -
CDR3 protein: CASILAAGDGELFF

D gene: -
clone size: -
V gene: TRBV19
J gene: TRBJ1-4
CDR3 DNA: TGTGCCAGTAGGGGCCCCCTTACTAATGAAAAACTGTTTTTT
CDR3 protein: CASRGPLTNEKLFF

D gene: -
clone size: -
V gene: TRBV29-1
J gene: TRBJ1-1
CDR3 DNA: TGCAGCGTTGAGCGCCCTAGCGGGGACACTGAAGCTTTCTTT
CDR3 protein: CSVERPSGDTEAFF

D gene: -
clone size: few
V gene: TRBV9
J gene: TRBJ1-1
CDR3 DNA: TGTGCCAGCAACCCAGGGGTCGTGAACACTGAAGCTTTCTTT
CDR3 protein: CASNPGVVNTEAFF

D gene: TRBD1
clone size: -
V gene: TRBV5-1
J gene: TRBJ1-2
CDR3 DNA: TGCGCCAGCAGCTTGGACGGAACAGGGGGCTATGGCTACACCTTC
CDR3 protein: CASSLDGTGGYGYTF

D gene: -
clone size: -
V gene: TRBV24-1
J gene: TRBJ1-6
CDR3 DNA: TGTGCCACCTGTCCCCACCCGCACACGACTCTACGCAATTCACCCCTCCACTTT
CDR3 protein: CATCPHPHTTLRNSPLHF

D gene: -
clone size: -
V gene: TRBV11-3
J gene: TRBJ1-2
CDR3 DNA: TGTGCCAGCAGCTTAGGGCGGGGCTACACCTTC
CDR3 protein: CASSLGRGYTF

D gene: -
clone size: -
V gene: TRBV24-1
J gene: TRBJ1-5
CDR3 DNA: TGTGCCACCAGTGATCCCGGCCTAGAGGAGCCCCAGCATTTT
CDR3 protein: CATSDPGLEEPQHF

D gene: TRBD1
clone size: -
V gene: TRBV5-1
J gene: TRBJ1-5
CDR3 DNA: TGCGCCAGCAGCGCGGGACAGGATGATCAGCCCCAGCATTTT
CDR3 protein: CASSAGQDDQPQHF

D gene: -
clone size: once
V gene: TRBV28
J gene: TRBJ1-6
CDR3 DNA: TGTGCCTCCAGCGGGGGTAATTCACCCCTCCACTTT
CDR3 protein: CASSGGNSPLHF

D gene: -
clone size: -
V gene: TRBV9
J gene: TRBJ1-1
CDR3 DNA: TGTGCCAGCAGCGCCAACCCGTCACAGCTTGAAGCTTTCTTT
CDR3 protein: CASSANPSQLEAFF

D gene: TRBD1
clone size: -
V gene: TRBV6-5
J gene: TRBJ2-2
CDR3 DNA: TGTGCCAGCGGCTACGGGACAGTTAACACCGGGGAGCTGTTTTTT
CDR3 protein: CASGYGTVNTGELFF

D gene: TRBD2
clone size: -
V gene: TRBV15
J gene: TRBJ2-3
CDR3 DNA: TGTGCCACCACCAGACTAGCGGGGGCTGATGATACGCAGTATTTT
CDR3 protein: CATTRLAGADDTQYF

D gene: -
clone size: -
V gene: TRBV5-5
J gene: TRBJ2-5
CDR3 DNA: TGTGCCAGCAGCTCCCTAGAGACCCAGTACTTC
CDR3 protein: CASSSLETQYF

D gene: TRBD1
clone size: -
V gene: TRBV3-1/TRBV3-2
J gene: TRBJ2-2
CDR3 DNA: TGTGCCAGCATCATGACAGGGATCGGGGAGCTGTTTTTT
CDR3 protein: CASIMTGIGELFF

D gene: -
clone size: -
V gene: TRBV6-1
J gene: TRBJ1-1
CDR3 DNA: TGTGCCAGCAGTGACCCGGGGGTTAACACTGAAGCTTTCTTT
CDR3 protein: CASSDPGVNTEAFF

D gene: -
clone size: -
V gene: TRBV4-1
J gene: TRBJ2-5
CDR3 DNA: TGCGCCAGCAGACTATCCGGGACAACACAAGAGACCCAGTACTTC
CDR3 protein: CASRLSGTTQETQYF

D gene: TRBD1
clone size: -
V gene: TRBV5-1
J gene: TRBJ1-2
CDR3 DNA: TGCGCCAGCAGCTTGGATGTCGGGACAGGAGACTATGGCTACACCTTC
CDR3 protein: CASSLDVGTGDYGYTF

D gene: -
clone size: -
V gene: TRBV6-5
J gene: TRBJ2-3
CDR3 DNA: TGTGCCTCCTCCGAGCGGTCCAGCACAGATACGCAGTATTTT
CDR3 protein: CASSERSSTDTQYF

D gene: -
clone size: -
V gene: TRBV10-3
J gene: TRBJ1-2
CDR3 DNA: TGTGCCATCAGTGTGGAAAAGGGGGAAGGCTACACCTTC
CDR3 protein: CAISVEKGEGYTF

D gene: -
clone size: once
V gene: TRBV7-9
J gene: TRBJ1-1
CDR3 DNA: TGTGCCAGCAGCTTAGCGGGCCGGAACACTGAAGCTTTCTTT
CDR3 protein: CASSLAGRNTEAFF

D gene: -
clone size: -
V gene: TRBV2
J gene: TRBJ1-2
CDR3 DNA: TGTGCCAGCACAGGGTGGGTAAACTATGGCTACACCTTC
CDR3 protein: CASTGWVNYGYTF

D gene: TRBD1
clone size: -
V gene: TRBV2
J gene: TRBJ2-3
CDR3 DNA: TGTGCCAGCGCCAGACAGGGAGCCCTCACAGATACGCAGTATTTT
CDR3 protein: CASARQGALTDTQYF

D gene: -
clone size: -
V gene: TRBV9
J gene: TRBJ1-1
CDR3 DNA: TGTGCCAGCAGCTCCTCCCCGAGGCGGGGGCTCGCGGGAGAAGCTTTCTTT
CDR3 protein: CASSSSPRRGLAGEAFF

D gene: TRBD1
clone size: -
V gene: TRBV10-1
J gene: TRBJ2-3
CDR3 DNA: TGCGCCAGCAGTGAGGGGGACAGGGGCTACACAGATACGCAGTATTTT
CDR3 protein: CASSEGDRGYTDTQYF

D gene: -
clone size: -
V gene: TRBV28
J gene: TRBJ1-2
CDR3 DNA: TGTGCCAGCAGTCGAGTTAGGGGGACCATCTATGGCTACACCTTC
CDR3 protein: CASSRVRGTIYGYTF

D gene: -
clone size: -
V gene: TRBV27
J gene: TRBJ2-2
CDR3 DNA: TGTGCCAGCAGTTTAAGGGGGACCGGGGAGCTGTTTTTT
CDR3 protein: CASSLRGTGELFF

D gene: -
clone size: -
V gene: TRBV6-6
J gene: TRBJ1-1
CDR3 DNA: TGTGCCAGCAGTCCCGGGGGTGGGGACACTGAAGCTTTCTTT
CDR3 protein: CASSPGGGDTEAFF

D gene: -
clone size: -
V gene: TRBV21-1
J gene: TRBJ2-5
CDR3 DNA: TGTGCCAGCCTACAACACCCCACCACAGGGCCCCTACAAGAGACCCAGTACTTC
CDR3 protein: CASLQHPTTGPLQETQYF

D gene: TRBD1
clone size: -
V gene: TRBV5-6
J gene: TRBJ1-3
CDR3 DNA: TGTGCCAGCAGCCCGCAGGGGGCGGAAAACACCATATATTTT
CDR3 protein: CASSPQGAENTIYF

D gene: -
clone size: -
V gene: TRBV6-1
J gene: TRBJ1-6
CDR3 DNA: TGTGCCAGCAGTGAACCGAAAACAGGTTATAATTCACCCCTCCACTTT
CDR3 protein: CASSEPKTGYNSPLHF

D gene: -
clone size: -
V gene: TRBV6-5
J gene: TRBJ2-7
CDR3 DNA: TGTGCCAGCAGTTTGACAGTCTCCTACGAGCAGTACTTC
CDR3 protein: CASSLTVSYEQYF

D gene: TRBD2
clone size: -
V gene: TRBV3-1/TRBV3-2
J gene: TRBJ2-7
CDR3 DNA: TGTGCCAGCAGATCCGGGGGGACCTACGAGCAGTACTTC
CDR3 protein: CASRSGGTYEQYF

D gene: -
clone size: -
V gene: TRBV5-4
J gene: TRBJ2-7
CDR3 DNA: TGTGCCAGCAGCTCCCCGACAGTCTACGAGCAGTACTTC
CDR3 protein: CASSSPTVYEQYF

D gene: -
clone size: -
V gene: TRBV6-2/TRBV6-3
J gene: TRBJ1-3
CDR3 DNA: TGTGCCAGCAGTTACTACAGGATTTTCTCTGGAAACACCATATATTTT
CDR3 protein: CASSYYRIFSGNTIYF

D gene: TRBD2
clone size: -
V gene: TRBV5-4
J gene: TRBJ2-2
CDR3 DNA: TGTGCCAGCAGCAGGGGCGGGAGGAGTGGGGGCACCGGGGAGCTGTTTTTT
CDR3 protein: CASSRGGRSGGTGELFF